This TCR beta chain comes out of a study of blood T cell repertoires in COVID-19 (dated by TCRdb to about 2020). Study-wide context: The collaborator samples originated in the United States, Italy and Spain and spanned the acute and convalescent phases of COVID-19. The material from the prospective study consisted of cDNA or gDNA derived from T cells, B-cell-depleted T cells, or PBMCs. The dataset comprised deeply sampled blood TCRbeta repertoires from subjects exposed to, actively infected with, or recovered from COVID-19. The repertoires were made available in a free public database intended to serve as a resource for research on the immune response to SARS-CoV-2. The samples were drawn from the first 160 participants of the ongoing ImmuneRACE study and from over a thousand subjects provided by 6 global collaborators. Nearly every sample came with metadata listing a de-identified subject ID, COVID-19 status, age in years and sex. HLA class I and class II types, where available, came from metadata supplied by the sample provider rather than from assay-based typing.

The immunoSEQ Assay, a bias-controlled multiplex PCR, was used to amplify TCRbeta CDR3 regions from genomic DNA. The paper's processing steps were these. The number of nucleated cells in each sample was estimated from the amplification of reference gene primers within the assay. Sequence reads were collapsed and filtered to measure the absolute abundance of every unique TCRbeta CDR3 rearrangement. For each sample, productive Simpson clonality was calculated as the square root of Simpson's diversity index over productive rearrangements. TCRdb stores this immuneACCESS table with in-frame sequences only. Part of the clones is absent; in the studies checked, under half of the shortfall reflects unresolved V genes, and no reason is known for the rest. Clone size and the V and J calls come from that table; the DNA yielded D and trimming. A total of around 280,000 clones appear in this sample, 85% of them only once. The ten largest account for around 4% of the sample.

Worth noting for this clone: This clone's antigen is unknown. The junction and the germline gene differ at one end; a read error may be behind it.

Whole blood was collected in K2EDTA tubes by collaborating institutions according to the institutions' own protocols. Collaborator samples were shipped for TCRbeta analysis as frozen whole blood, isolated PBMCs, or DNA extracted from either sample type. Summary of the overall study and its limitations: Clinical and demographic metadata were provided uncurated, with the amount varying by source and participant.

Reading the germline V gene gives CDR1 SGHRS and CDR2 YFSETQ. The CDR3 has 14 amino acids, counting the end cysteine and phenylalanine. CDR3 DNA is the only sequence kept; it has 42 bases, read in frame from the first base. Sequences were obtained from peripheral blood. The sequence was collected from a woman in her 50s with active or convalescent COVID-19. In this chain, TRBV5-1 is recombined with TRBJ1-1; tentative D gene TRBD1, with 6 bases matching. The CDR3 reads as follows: CARSWEGGYTEAFF. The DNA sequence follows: TGCGCCCGCAGCTGGGAGGGGGGATACACTGAAGCTTTCTTT.